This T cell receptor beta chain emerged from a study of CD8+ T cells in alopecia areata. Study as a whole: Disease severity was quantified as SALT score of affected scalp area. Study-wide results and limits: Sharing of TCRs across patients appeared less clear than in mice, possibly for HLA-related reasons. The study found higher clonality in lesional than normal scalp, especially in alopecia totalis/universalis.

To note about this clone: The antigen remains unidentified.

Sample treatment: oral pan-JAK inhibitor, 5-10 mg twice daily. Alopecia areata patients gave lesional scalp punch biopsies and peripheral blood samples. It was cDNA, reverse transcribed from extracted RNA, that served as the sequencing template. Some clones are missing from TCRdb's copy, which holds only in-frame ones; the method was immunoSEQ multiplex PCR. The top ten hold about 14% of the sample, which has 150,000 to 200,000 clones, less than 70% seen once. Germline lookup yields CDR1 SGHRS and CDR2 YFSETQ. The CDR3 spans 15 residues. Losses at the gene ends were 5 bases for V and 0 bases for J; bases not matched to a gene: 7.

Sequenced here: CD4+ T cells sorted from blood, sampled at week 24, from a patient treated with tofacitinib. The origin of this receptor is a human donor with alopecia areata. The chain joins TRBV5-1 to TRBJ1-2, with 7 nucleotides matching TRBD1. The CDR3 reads CASSHGQAPNYGYTF. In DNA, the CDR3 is TGCGCCAGCAGTCACGGACAGGCGCCTAACTATGGCTACACCTTC.